This T cell receptor beta chain emerged from a study of T cells in Graves' hyperthyroidism and ophthalmopathy. Patients affected by ophthalmopathy presented a Clinical Activity Score of at least 3, a NOSPECS grade of at least 4, and disease duration below 3 months. Thyroid ultrasound, orbital computed tomography, clinical symptoms, and serum thyroxine and TRAb underpinned diagnoses. PBMCs were sourced from approximately 9 ml fresh peripheral blood. This CDR3 contains 14 residues. The V gene end was trimmed by 5 bases and the J gene end by 7 bases; junction bases not matched to a gene: 5. In its sample, this clonotype was seen a few times. Its antigen is currently unknown. There were TCR beta CDR3 regions amplified from RNA transcripts. HTBI primers were the set used in a first-round RT-PCR of the TCR CDR3. Each CDR3 protein is one row after TCRdb ran MiXCR on the multiplex PCR reads. The sample consists of about 400,000 distinct CDR3 sequences, over 13% of them appearing once.

General observations from the study: Blood also contained most expanded thyroid clonotypes above 0.001.

This receptor was taken from a man aged 50 or older with Graves' ophthalmopathy. This sequence joins TRBV12-3 or TRBV12-4 and TRBJ1-6, with 7 positions matching TRBD1. Sequenced: blood. The CDR3 region has the DNA TGTGCCAGCAGTCCGGGACAGAAAAATTCACCCCTCCACTTT. Its protein product is CASSPGQKNSPLHF.